The rows below give T cell receptor beta chains drawn from one sample of a study of T cell changes during pregnancy in multiple sclerosis. Data came from immunoSEQ multiplex PCR; TCRdb stores just in-frame clones and leaves some out. This table holds around 97,000 clones, just over 90% found once. This material consisted of peripheral blood, taken in the second trimester of pregnancy. The receptor set was obtained from a female donor in good health, enrolled as a control in a pregnancy study. The CDR3 runs from the conserved cysteine through the conserved F or W. A D gene is named only where the DNA matches it firmly. Rows may omit the clone size; those that give it use once, few, many or a size class.

CASMRVGTGSEQYF TGTGCCAGCATGAGGGTGGGGACAGGGAGCGAGCAGTACTTC TRBJ2-7 - TRBD1 TRBV2
CASIRDRTNSPLHF TGTGCCAGCATCAGGGACAGGACTAATTCACCCCTCCACTTT TRBJ1-6 - TRBD1 TRBV6-1
CASSVGAGQPQHF TGTGCCAGCAGCGTAGGTGCAGGTCAGCCCCAGCATTTT TRBJ1-5 - - TRBV9
CASSQAGTGDEQFF TGCGCCAGCAGTCAGGCCGGGACAGGGGATGAGCAGTTCTTC TRBJ2-1 - TRBD1 TRBV23-1
CASRDRGGETQYF TGTGCCTCCCGGGACAGGGGCGGGGAGACCCAGTACTTC TRBJ2-5 - TRBD1 TRBV15
CASSLVPSGSGGDTQYF TGTGCCAGCAGCTTAGTACCTAGCGGGAGCGGTGGAGATACGCAGTATTTT TRBJ2-3 - TRBD2 TRBV7-2
CASSIATDRFNYGYTF TGTGCCAGTAGTATAGCCACCGACAGGTTTAACTATGGCTACACCTTC TRBJ1-2 - - TRBV19
CAWSVGGPESYTF TGTGCCTGGAGTGTTGGTGGGCCTGAAAGCTACACCTTC TRBJ1-2 once - TRBV30
CASTHTRTGLRGEGPYEQYF TGCGCCAGCACTCATACACGGACAGGGCTAAGAGGAGAAGGGCCCTACGAGCAGTACTTC TRBJ2-7 - TRBD1 TRBV23-1
CASSPGTGASAGTGELFF TGTGCCAGTAGTCCGGGAACAGGGGCTTCCGCTGGCACCGGGGAGCTGTTTTTT TRBJ2-2 - TRBD1 TRBV19
CASSLSAGGQETQYF TGTGCTAGCAGCTTAAGCGCGGGGGGCCAAGAGACCCAGTACTTC TRBJ2-5 - TRBD2 TRBV7-7
CASSDGRLNTEAFF TGCGCCAGCAGCGATGGCCGCCTGAACACTGAAGCTTTCTTT TRBJ1-1 - - TRBV4-3
CASSWERGAREETQYF TGCGCCAGCAGCTGGGAGCGGGGGGCCCGCGAGGAGACCCAGTACTTC TRBJ2-5 - TRBD2 TRBV5-1
CASSPQGINYGYTF TGTGCCAGTAGTCCTCAGGGTATTAACTATGGCTACACCTTC TRBJ1-2 - - TRBV19
CASSLGGGGEKLFF TGTGCCAGCAGCTTAGGGGGAGGGGGAGAAAAACTGTTTTTT TRBJ1-4 - - TRBV13
CASTLNTGVGETQYF TGTGCCAGCACCCTTAATACGGGAGTAGGAGAGACCCAGTACTTC TRBJ2-5 - - TRBV7-2
CASRGLGRGDNEQFF TGTGCCAGCAGGGGACTGGGGCGGGGGGACAATGAGCAGTTCTTC TRBJ2-1 - TRBD2 TRBV6-5
CASRRSRRGTDNEKLFF TGTGCCAGCAGACGATCTCGACGCGGGACGGACAATGAAAAACTGTTTTTT TRBJ1-4 once - TRBV28
CATSRDKGAYNEQFF TGTGCCACCAGCAGAGATAAGGGGGCCTACAATGAGCAGTTCTTC TRBJ2-1 few - TRBV15
CASSDSSSYEQYF TGTGCCAGCAGTGACTCGAGTTCCTACGAGCAGTACTTC TRBJ2-7 - - TRBV6-4
CASSTWTGGHNGYTF TGTGCCAGCAGTACGTGGACAGGGGGTCATAATGGCTACACCTTC TRBJ1-2 - TRBD1 TRBV25-1
CSVQQGTYNSPLHF TGCAGCGTTCAACAGGGGACCTATAATTCACCCCTCCACTTT TRBJ1-6 - TRBD1 TRBV29-1
CASSYSTSGGNEQYF TGTGCCAGCAGTTACTCGACTAGCGGGGGTAACGAGCAGTACTTC TRBJ2-7 - TRBD2 TRBV6-5
CASRRGNTEAFF TGTGCCAGCAGAAGGGGGAACACTGAAGCTTTCTTT TRBJ1-1 - - TRBV28
CASSPRTDHLSTGQPQHF TGTGCCAGCTCACCACGGACAGACCATCTAAGTACAGGCCAGCCCCAGCATTTT TRBJ1-5 - - TRBV18
CASSLERNTEQFF TGTGCCAGCAGCTTAGAAAGAAACACTGAGCAGTTCTTC TRBJ2-1 once - TRBV7-8
CAWSRLAGTDTQYF TGTGCCTGGAGTAGGCTAGCGGGCACAGATACGCAGTATTTT TRBJ2-3 - TRBD2 TRBV30
CASSAQAGTEGGEKLFF TGTGCCAGCAGCGCGCAAGCCGGGACAGAGGGAGGTGAAAAACTGTTTTTT TRBJ1-4 - TRBD1 TRBV7-8
CASSESSPTDTQYF TGTGCCAGCAGTGAATCTAGTCCCACAGATACGCAGTATTTT TRBJ2-3 - - TRBV25-1
CASSQSQGQQYF TGTGCCAGCAGCCAATCTCAGGGTCAGCAGTACTTC TRBJ2-7 - - TRBV28
CASSYSVDQPQHF TGTGCCAGCAGTTACTCGGTAGATCAGCCCCAGCATTTT TRBJ1-5 once - TRBV6-5
CARSLRQGGNQPQHF TGTGCCAGAAGCTTGCGGCAGGGTGGCAATCAGCCCCAGCATTTT TRBJ1-5 - - TRBV5-3
CASNHDRRDTEAFF TGTGCCAGCAACCACGACAGGCGGGACACTGAAGCTTTCTTT TRBJ1-1 - - TRBV4-2
CASSSLAGGNEQFF TGTGCCAGCAGTTCGTTAGCGGGAGGTAATGAGCAGTTCTTC TRBJ2-1 - TRBD2 TRBV27
CASSQDRGGQETQYF TGTGCCAGCAGCCAAGATCGGGGGGGCCAAGAGACCCAGTACTTC TRBJ2-5 large TRBD2 TRBV4-2
CASSPQQPTKNIQYF TGTGCCAGCTCACCACAACAGCCGACCAAAAACATTCAGTACTTC TRBJ2-4 - - TRBV18
CASSLRTGGHQPQHF TGTGCCAGTAGTCTACGGACAGGGGGCCATCAGCCCCAGCATTTT TRBJ1-5 - TRBD1 TRBV19
CASSRGHSRLTAPDEQYF TGTGCCAGCAGCCGGGGACATTCGAGGCTCACCGCCCCAGACGAGCAGTACTTC TRBJ2-7 - - TRBV7-9
CASSLGSGGVGETQYF TGTGCCAGCAGCTTAGGGAGCGGGGGGGTCGGAGAGACCCAGTACTTC TRBJ2-5 - TRBD2 TRBV7-7
CASSPYRDPYNEQFF TGTGCCAGCTCACCTTACAGGGACCCCTACAATGAGCAGTTCTTC TRBJ2-1 - - TRBV18
CASSEYGGYNEQFF TGTGCCAGCAGTGAATATGGCGGCTACAATGAGCAGTTCTTC TRBJ2-1 - - TRBV2
CASSLQAGLQETQYF TGTGCCAGCAGCTTGCAGGCGGGACTCCAAGAGACCCAGTACTTC TRBJ2-5 - - TRBV5-4
CASSLGEGQVPYEQYF TGCGCCAGCAGCTTGGGCGAGGGACAGGTCCCCTACGAGCAGTACTTC TRBJ2-7 - TRBD1 TRBV5-1
CASRFDREVDYGYTF TGTGCCAGCAGGTTCGACAGGGAGGTGGACTATGGCTACACCTTC TRBJ1-2 - TRBD1 TRBV7-2
CASTSREWDEKLFF TGTGCCAGCACCTCCCGGGAATGGGATGAAAAACTGTTTTTT TRBJ1-4 - - TRBV9
CASTFGRGSYEQYF TGTGCCAGCACCTTCGGGCGGGGTTCCTACGAGCAGTACTTC TRBJ2-7 - - TRBV6-1
CASSQDLRLTNNEQFF TGCGCCAGCAGCCAAGATCTGAGACTTACGAACAATGAGCAGTTCTTC TRBJ2-1 - - TRBV4-3
CATSRDRANTEAFF TGTGCCACCAGCAGGGACAGGGCGAACACTGAAGCTTTCTTT TRBJ1-1 few TRBD1 TRBV15
CASSSGVRYEQYF TGTGCCAGCAGCTCCGGGGTCAGGTACGAGCAGTACTTC TRBJ2-7 few - TRBV7-9
CASSPARIYEQYF TGTGCCAGCAGTCCTGCGCGCATTTACGAGCAGTACTTC TRBJ2-7 - - TRBV28